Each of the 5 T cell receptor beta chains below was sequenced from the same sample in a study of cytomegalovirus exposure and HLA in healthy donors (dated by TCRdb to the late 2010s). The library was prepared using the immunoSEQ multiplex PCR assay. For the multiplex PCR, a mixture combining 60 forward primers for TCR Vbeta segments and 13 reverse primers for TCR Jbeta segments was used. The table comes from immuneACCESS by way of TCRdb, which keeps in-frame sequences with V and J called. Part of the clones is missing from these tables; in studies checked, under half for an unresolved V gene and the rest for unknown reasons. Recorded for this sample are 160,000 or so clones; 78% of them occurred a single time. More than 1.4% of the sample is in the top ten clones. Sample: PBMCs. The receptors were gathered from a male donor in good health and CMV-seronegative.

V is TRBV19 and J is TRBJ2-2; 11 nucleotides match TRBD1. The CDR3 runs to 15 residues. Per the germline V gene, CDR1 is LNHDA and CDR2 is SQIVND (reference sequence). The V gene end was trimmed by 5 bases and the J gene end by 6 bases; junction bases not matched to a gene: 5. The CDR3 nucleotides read TGTGCCAGTAGTCCGGACAGGGGGCTATCCGGGGAGCTGTTTTTT. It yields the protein CASSPDRGLSGELFF. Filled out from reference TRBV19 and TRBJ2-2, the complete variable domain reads DGGITQSPKYLFRKEGQNVTLSCEQNLNHDAMYWYRQDPGQGLRLIYYSQIVNDFQKGDIAEGYSVSREKKESFPLTVTSAQKNPTAFYLCASSPDRGLSGELFFGEGSRLTVL.

CDR3 region: CASSVSTGANQPQHF. DNA of the CDR3: TGTGCCAGCAGCGTCTCGACAGGGGCTAATCAGCCCCAGCATTTT. The chain carries TRBV7-8 and TRBJ1-5, with TRBD1 matching over 8 bases. Germline values: CDR1 SGHVS, CDR2 FQNEAQ. The V gene end was trimmed by 5 bases and the J gene end by 4 bases; junction bases not matched to a gene: 7. CDR3 length equals 15 residues.

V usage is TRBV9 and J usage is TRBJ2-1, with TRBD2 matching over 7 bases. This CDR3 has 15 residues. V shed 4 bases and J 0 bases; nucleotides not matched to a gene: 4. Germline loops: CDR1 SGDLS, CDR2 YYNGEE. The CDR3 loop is CASSSSGDSYNEQFF. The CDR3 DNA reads TGTGCCAGCAGCTCGAGCGGGGACTCCTACAATGAGCAGTTCTTC.

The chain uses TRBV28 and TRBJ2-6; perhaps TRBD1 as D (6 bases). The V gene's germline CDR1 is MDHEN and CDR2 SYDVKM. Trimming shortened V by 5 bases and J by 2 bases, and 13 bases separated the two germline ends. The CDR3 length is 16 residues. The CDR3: CASSPTGNPGANVLTF. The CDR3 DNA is TGTGCCAGCAGTCCCACAGGGAACCCTGGGGCCAACGTCCTGACTTTC.

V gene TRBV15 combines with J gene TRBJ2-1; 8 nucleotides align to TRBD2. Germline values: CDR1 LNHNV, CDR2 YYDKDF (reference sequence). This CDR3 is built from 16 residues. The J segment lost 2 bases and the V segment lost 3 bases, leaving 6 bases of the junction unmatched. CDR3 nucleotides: TGTGCCACCAGCAGGGGATCTAGCGGGCCCTACAATGAGCAGTTCTTC. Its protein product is CATSRGSSGPYNEQFF.